This T cell receptor beta chain emerged from a study of long-term antiretroviral therapy in people with HIV. Whole-study results and caveats: ART preceded a rise in diversity that nonetheless stayed lower than in transplant donor controls. HIV repertoires had narrower CDR3 length ranges than controls. Clonotypes expanded prior to ART showed repertoire dominance at all sampled time points.

Worth noting for this clone: What it binds is not known.

Run at survey level, the immunoSEQ assay was version v3.0. The repertoire was sequenced with immunoSEQ multiplex PCR; TCRdb's copy has only in-frame clones and lacks some. The data show about 25,000 clones, 80% to 85% seen once. The CDR3 is made up of 13 amino acids. CDR1 and CDR2 (germline): GTSNPN, SVGIG (reference sequence). The V and J ends lost 8 bases and 1 base respectively, with 14 bases between them. Every participant gave one or more pre-ART and two or more post-ART PBMC samples. This sequence joins TRBV30 and TRBJ1-1; D remains unclear. The clonotype comes from a man younger than 45 with HIV. This specimen was unsorted PBMCs, taken 4.1 to 4.5 years after starting antiretroviral therapy. The CDR3 loop is CAGKVHPNTEAFF. The CDR3 DNA sequence: TGTGCCGGCAAGGTTCATCCGAACACTGAAGCTTTCTTT.